This T cell receptor beta chain was identified in a study of cytomegalovirus exposure and HLA in healthy donors. The overall study: Roughly 180 million T cells yielded 120 million or so unique TCR beta sequences, as an earlier analysis found. Regarding the study as a whole: Analysis performed later showed TCR beta chains linked to HLA being more clonally expanded than equally common others.

The PCR was carried out with 60 Vbeta primers and 13 Jbeta primers. Sequencing used immunoSEQ multiplex PCR; TCRdb keeps in-frame clones, though not all of them. The table shows some 180,000 clones, with about three quarters occurring only once. As for this clone: Its target is unknown. Other DNA sequences in this sample translate to the same CDR3.

Sequenced: PBMCs. This clonotype originated in a man between 18 and 35 years old in good health and CMV-seronegative.

The CDR3 DNA reads TGTGCCAGCAGCGGGACAGGAAAGAGTAGTGCGAATGAGCAGTTCTTC. Translating it yields CASSGTGKSSANEQFF. The chain uses TRBV2 and TRBJ2-1; 8 nucleotides match TRBD1. CDR1 is SNHLY and CDR2 is FYNNEI in the germline V gene. V was clipped by 6 bases and J by 7 bases; unmatched bases: 14. This CDR3 region has 16 residues.